Described below is a single TCR beta chain sequence and its context. This clonotype was recorded at least ten times. Its antigen is not yet known. Qualities for individual bases were not recorded, and no much larger clone is one base off. The data were obtained in a study of CD8 T cells in ankylosing spondylitis (dated 2017 in TCRdb). Context from the whole study: T cell receptor beta repertoires were profiled in healthy donors and ankylosing spondylitis patients so that disease-linked TCR variants could be found. The full study cohort comprised 20 to 30 ankylosing spondylitis patients and some 110 healthy donors. Peripheral blood samples were taken, and synovial fluid was additionally collected from ankylosing spondylitis patients. What the research found in general, with its limitations: According to the report, matched synovial fluid samples from ankylosing spondylitis patients were significantly enriched for the disease-linked clones. Some of the motif variants had been reported before in the synovial fluid and blood of reactive arthritis patients, a finding that suggests common disease-initiation mechanisms. In peripheral blood, the disease-linked clones were found at relatively low frequencies and had a CD8+ phenotype. Blood from ankylosing spondylitis patients appeared to be characterized by a TCR beta motif made up of several highly homologous amino acid variants.

Based on the germline V gene, the CDR1 and CDR2 sequences are SQVTM and ANQGSEA. V gives up 8 bases and J gives up 0 bases, and the segment between their germline ends measures 20 bases. Its CDR3 holds 16 amino acids, cysteine through phenylalanine. Of all the DNA, just the CDR3 is kept, 48 bases in frame from base 1. The sequencing machine was an Illumina HiSeq 2500. Quantitative 5'-RACE with molecular barcodes was the method used to prepare the TCR beta libraries. The authors' analysis ran thus. A new computational method, built on a probabilistic model of VDJ rearrangement, was used to identify disease-linked TCR variants. TCRdb ran its own pipeline on the public reads, namely fastp trimming at Q25 and MiXCR clone calling, and kept in-frame beta chains. One record per CDR3 amino acid sequence lists the most common genes and DNA. These V and J calls originate from TCRdb's pipeline instead of the authors' own analysis. The sample table holds about 510,000 distinct CDR3 sequences, of which 5.3% were seen once. The biggest ten clones account for 3% to 4% of the sample.

The TCR originated in a male donor with ankylosing spondylitis. Sequenced sample: blood, either unsorted or a sorted T cell fraction (not recorded which). Recombination connected TRBV29-1 to TRBJ2-1; a tentative D call is TRBD2 (6 bases match). The CDR3 here reads CSLGPGTSRSYNEQFF. Read as DNA, the sequence is TGCAGCCTCGGACCCGGGACTTCTCGCTCCTACAATGAGCAGTTCTTC.